The clone carrying this TCR delta chain was seen ten or more times. The antigen is undetermined. TCRdb's entry gives the protein of a much larger clone, which mismatches this DNA's translation at residue 3, likely from a read error; the protein reported here is translated from the DNA. TCRdb reanalysed the multiplex PCR reads via CATT. The sample lists 40,000 to 55,000 delta-chain clones; around 2% were seen once. This record comes from a study of γδ T cells in repeated Plasmodium falciparum infection. Study details: Age- and gender-matched Australian children served as comparison for malaria-exposed Malian children. Malaria-naive adults were infected with P. falciparum NF54 four times over about 600 days.

Study observations and caveats: Waves of new clonotype selection appeared after repeated controlled infections in Vdelta2-negative, largely Vdelta1+, gammadelta T cells.

Gammadelta T cells were flow-sorted from PBMC into Vgamma9/Vdelta2+ and Vdelta2-negative populations for bulk analysis. Germline values: CDR1 TVYSNPD, CDR2 GDNSRS (reference sequence). Trimming removed 5 bases from V and 10 bases from J, with 23 bases in between. CDR3 length equals 13 residues. The specimen was gamma-delta T cells from blood. The receptor was derived from a pool of human donors (malaria-infected and uninfected, not separated). V is TRDV3 and J is TRDJ1; a possible D gene is TRDD3 (6 bases). The J gene, not given by TCRdb, was assigned here from a germline match of the nucleotide sequence. The CDR3 sequence: CAERGRIGDGLIF. The CDR3 bases are TGTGCCGAACGAGGGAGGATTGGGGATGGACTCATCTTT.